This T cell receptor beta chain is drawn from a study of cytomegalovirus exposure and HLA in healthy donors. Study-level information: As an earlier analysis found, about 179 million T cells yielded 95 million to 130 million unique TCR beta sequences. Out of about 360 genotyped donors, about 80% belonged to the Caucasian-associated ancestry cluster.

Study outcomes and limitations: Most CMV-associated TCR beta chains were later found to appear HLA-restricted. Investigators reported approximately 170 TCR beta chains as tied to cytomegalovirus.

A note on this clone: Antigen unknown.

The V and J ends lost 3 bases and 6 bases, in that order; junction bases with no gene match: 7. The germline CDR1 and CDR2 sequences are MGHRA and YSYEKL. CDR3 length equals 15 residues. The primer mix had 60 Vbeta and 13 Jbeta primers. Produced via immunoSEQ multiplex PCR; TCRdb's table is partial and in-frame only. The sample consists of tens of thousands of clones, around 78% of them appearing once. The rearrangement joins TRBV4-1 to TRBJ2-3; 9 positions match TRBD2. The TCR comes from a female donor in good health and CMV-seronegative. The sample comprised PBMCs. CDR3 region: CASSQGGLAGDTQYF. In DNA, the CDR3 is TGCGCCAGCAGCCAGGGGGGACTAGCTGGTGATACGCAGTATTTT.